These 19 T cell receptor beta chains were all obtained from the same sample, sequenced in a study of CD8+ T cells in alopecia areata. The sequencing template was cDNA reverse transcribed from extracted RNA. The protocol was immunoSEQ multiplex PCR, while the TCRdb copy is restricted to in-frame clones and leaves out a portion. The sample has 75,000 to 100,000 clones, about three quarters seen once. As for treatment: oral pan-JAK inhibitor, 5-10 mg twice daily. Material: CD8+ T cells sorted from blood, obtained at week 44, from a patient treated with tofacitinib. The receptors here all came from a human donor with alopecia areata.

The V gene is TRBV5-1, the J gene TRBJ1-2; possibly TRBD1 for D (6 bases). The V end lost 0 bases, the J end lost 9 bases, and 18 bases lay between the germline ends. This CDR3 region has 15 residues. CDR1 SGHRS and CDR2 YFSETQ come from the germline V gene. CDR3 nucleotide sequence: TGCGCCAGCAGCTTGGTACTTGGGGGCGGAGGAAGCTACACCTTC. Translation: CASSLVLGGGGSYTF. Together with reference TRBV5-1 and TRBJ1-2, the CDR3 gives the full variable domain: KAGVTQTPRYLIKTRGQQVTLSCSPISGHRSVSWYQQTPGQGLQFLFEYFSETQRNKGNFPGRFSGRQFSNSRSEMNVSTLELGDSALYLCASSLVLGGGGSYTFGSGTRLTVV.

The V call is TRBV9, the J call TRBJ2-7, with unresolved D. This CDR3 has 14 residues. V was pared by 0 bases and J by 5 bases, with 12 bases between. Looked up from germline, CDR1 is SGDLS and CDR2 is YYNGEE. CDR3 amino acids: CASSVETPQDEQYF. The CDR3, as DNA: TGTGCCAGCAGCGTAGAGACTCCTCAGGACGAGCAGTACTTC.

J is TRBJ2-7 and V is TRBV11-2; the D gene is possibly TRBD2 (5 bases). V lost 3 bases and J 2 bases, leaving 11 bases between the germline ends. The CDR3 spans 14 residues. Germline V gene sequence: CDR1 SGHAT, CDR2 FQNNGV. CDR3 protein: CASSLPDYTYEQYF. Here the CDR3 DNA reads TGTGCCAGCAGCTTGCCCGACTACACCTACGAGCAGTACTTC.

The chain links TRBV4-3 to TRBJ1-1; the D gene is possibly TRBD1 (5 bases). V dropped 0 bases and J dropped 0 bases, with 8 bases sitting between them. Looked up from germline, CDR1 is LGHNA and CDR2 is YSLEER. The CDR3 consists of 15 residues. The CDR3 coding sequence is TGCGCCAGCAGCCAAGATGGGGCAGTGAACACTGAAGCTTTCTTT. It is translated as CASSQDGAVNTEAFF.

This chain uses TRBV19 with TRBJ2-1; D may correspond to TRBD1 or TRBD2 (5 bases each). CDR3 size: 15 residues. With 4 bases removed from V and 5 bases from J, the gap between germline ends came to 15 bases. Germline V gene lookup returns CDR1 LNHDA and CDR2 SQIVND (reference sequence). The CDR3 region has the DNA TGTGCCAGTAGTAGTGGGTTTGGGACCCACAATGAGCAGTTCTTC. Residues: CASSSGFGTHNEQFF.

This clone has just a few counts. The chain couples TRBV7-9 to TRBJ2-1, with 7 positions matching TRBD2. V trimming: 4 bases; J trimming: 8 bases; junction bases outside the gene matches: 8. Germline assignment: CDR1 SEHNR and CDR2 FQNEAQ (reference sequence). The CDR3 is 14 amino acids. CDR3 region: CASSSTGGEDEQFF. CDR3 nucleotides: TGTGCCAGCAGCTCGACTGGGGGGGAAGATGAGCAGTTCTTC.

This clone was seen only a few times. The chain is built from TRBV29-1 and TRBJ2-7, with D uncertain. V gave up 5 bases and J gave up 1 base, with 12 bases separating them. Germline loops: CDR1 SQVTM, CDR2 ANQGSEA. The CDR3 is made up of 13 amino acids. CDR3 DNA: TGCAGCGTTCGAACAGCCTATTCCTACGAGCAGTACTTC. The encoded protein is CSVRTAYSYEQYF.

This chain links TRBV5-6 with TRBJ1-2; D is unclear. This CDR3 is 13 amino acids long. Trimming took off 2 bases at V and 3 bases at J, with 8 bases between the two ends. Germline loops: CDR1 SGHDT, CDR2 YYEEEE. The CDR3 is CASSFQGYYGYTF. In DNA form, the CDR3 reads TGTGCCAGCAGCTTTCAAGGGTACTATGGCTACACCTTC.

This clone showed up just once. The chain couples TRBV4-3 to TRBJ2-3; possible D gene TRBD2, 6 bases. V shed 0 bases and J shed 0 bases, with 10 bases lying between them. The CDR3 sequence is 16 residues long. Germline CDR1 reads LGHNA; CDR2 reads YSLEER. The CDR3 sequence is CASSQDPGTSTDTQYF. The CDR3 nucleotides are TGCGCCAGCAGCCAAGATCCCGGGACTAGCACAGATACGCAGTATTTT.

The chain recombines TRBV4-1 with TRBJ1-1, with 8 nucleotides matching TRBD1. The ends lost 5 bases at V and 1 base at J; junction bases unmatched: 6. CDR1 is MGHRA and CDR2 is YSYEKL in the germline V gene. The CDR3 totals 15 residues. For the CDR3, the DNA is TGCGCCAGCAGCGTCAAGACAGGGGAGAACACTGAAGCTTTCTTT. Translated: CASSVKTGENTEAFF.

The chain recombines TRBV14 with TRBJ2-3, with a weak D call TRBD2 (6 bases). The V end was cut by 2 bases, the J end by 0 bases, with 15 bases between. Germline V CDR1 and CDR2: SGHDN, FVKESK. There are 17 residues in the CDR3. CDR3 protein: CASSQSPRGTSTDTQYF. CDR3 sequence (DNA): TGTGCCAGCAGCCAATCCCCCCGGGGGACCAGCACAGATACGCAGTATTTT.

The gene calls are TRBV13 and TRBJ2-7; tentatively, D is TRBD1 (6 bases). The V gene lost 6 bases and the J gene lost 3 bases, with 12 bases spanning the gap. Germline CDR1 is PRHDT and CDR2 is FYEKMQ (reference sequence). This CDR3 has 13 amino acids. The CDR3 reads CASRSGQLYEQYF. In DNA, the CDR3 is TGTGCCAGCAGATCCGGACAGCTCTACGAGCAGTACTTC.

The sample holds a few counts of this clone. The chain employs TRBV7-9 and TRBJ1-1; D not resolved. Germline CDR1 SEHNR, CDR2 FQNEAQ (reference sequence). Trimming removed 7 bases from V and 4 bases from J, with 16 bases in between. This CDR3 is 14 amino acids long. The CDR3 region has the DNA TGTGCCAGCATACCAAAAGAGGCAGGCACTGAAGCTTTCTTT. Translated, it gives CASIPKEAGTEAFF.

This clone turned up a few times. V and J are TRBV28 and TRBJ1-5; 7 bases match TRBD1. Germline V gives CDR1 MDHEN, CDR2 SYDVKM. J lost 7 bases, V lost 5 bases, and 8 bases had no gene match. CDR3 length equals 14 residues. Here the CDR3 reads CASSPQGRKQPQHF. In DNA form, the CDR3 reads TGTGCCAGCAGTCCACAGGGGCGGAAGCAGCCCCAGCATTTT.

In the case of this clone: Germline is not matched at one junction end, which may reflect a read error. This chain joins TRBV9 and TRBJ1-2; D ambiguous. The CDR3 has 13 amino acids. CDR1 and CDR2 from the germline V gene are SGDLS and YYNGEE. CDR3 residues: CASSQSNSYGYTF. In nucleotides, the CDR3 is TGCGCCAGCAGCCAATCGAACAGCTATGGCTACACCTTC.

The chain links TRBV30 to TRBJ1-1, with D unresolved. CDR1 is GTSNPN, CDR2 SVGIG, per germline (reference sequence). The ends were cut back, 0 bases at V and 4 bases at J, with 9 bases in the middle. The CDR3 has 13 residues. The CDR3 bases are TGTGCCTGGAGTGTGTTATTGGGCACTGAAGCTTTCTTT. Translation gives CAWSVLLGTEAFF. Full variable domain (missing parts from reference TRBV30 and TRBJ1-1): SQTIHQWPATLVQPVGSPLSLECTVEGTSNPNLYWYRQAAGRGLQLLFYSVGIGQISSEVPQNLSASRPQDRQFILSSKKLLLSDSGFYLCAWSVLLGTEAFFGQGTRLTVV.

The V and J genes are TRBV19 and TRBJ1-2, with 10 bases lining up with TRBD1. The CDR3 runs to 12 residues. Germline loops: CDR1 LNHDA, CDR2 SQIVND (reference sequence). The junction had 8 bases not matched to a gene; V was cut back by 5 bases and J by 14 bases. Here the CDR3 reads CASSWTGQGETF. Here the CDR3 DNA reads TGTGCCAGTAGTTGGACCGGACAGGGGGAAACCTTC.

This clone has just a few counts. The chain combines TRBV13 with TRBJ2-3; D not resolved. Germline-derived CDR1 and CDR2 are PRHDT and FYEKMQ (reference sequence). This CDR3 has 15 residues. Between the trimmed V and J ends, which lost 5 bases and 1 base, there was a span of 13 bases. In DNA form, the CDR3 reads TGTGCCAGCAGCCCGTTGGGCTCGGGCACAGATACGCAGTATTTT. It is translated as CASSPLGSGTDTQYF.

The chain links TRBV15 to TRBJ2-1; no firm D call. Between the trimmed V and J ends, which lost 1 base and 10 bases, there was a span of 8 bases. The CDR3 loop spans 12 amino acids. Germline CDR1 and CDR2: LNHNV and YYDKDF (reference sequence). CDR3 bases: TGTGCCACCAGCAGAGTCGGCAGAGAGCAGTTCTTC. Amino acid sequence: CATSRVGREQFF.